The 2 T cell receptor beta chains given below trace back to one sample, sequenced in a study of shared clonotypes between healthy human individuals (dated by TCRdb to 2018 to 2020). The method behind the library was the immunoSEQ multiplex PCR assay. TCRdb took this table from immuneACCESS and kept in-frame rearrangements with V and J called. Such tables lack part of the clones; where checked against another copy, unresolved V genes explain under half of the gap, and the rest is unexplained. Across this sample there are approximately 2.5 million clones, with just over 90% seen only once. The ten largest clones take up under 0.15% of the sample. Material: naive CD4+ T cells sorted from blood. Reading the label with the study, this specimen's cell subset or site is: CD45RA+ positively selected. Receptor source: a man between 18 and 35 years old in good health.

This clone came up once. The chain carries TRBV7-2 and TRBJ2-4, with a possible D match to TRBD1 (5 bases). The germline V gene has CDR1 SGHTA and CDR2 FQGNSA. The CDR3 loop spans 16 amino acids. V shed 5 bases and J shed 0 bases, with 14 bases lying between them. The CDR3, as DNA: TGTGCCAGCAGCCAAAACCAGGGTAAAGCCAAAAACATTCAGTACTTC. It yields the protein CASSQNQGKAKNIQYF.

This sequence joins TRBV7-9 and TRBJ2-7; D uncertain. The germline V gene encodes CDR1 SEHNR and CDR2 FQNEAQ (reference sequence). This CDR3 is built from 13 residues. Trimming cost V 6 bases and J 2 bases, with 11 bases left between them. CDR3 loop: CASRPAATYEQYF. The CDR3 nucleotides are TGTGCCAGCAGGCCCGCGGCCACCTACGAGCAGTACTTC.